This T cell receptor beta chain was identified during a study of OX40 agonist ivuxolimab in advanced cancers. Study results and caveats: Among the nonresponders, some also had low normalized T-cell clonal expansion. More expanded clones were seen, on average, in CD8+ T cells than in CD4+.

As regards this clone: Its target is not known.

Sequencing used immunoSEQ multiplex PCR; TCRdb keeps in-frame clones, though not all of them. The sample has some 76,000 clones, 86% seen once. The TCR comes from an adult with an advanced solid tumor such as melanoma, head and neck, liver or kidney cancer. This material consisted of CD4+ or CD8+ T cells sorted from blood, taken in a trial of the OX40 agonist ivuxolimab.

The CDR3, as DNA: TGCGCCAGCAGCGGCGACGGGGTCCAAGAGACCCAGTACTTC. Its translation: CASSGDGVQETQYF. V is TRBV5-1 and J is TRBJ2-5; possible D gene TRBD2, 5 bases. The germline V and J ends were trimmed by 4 bases and 1 base, with 11 bases remaining between them. The CDR3 loop spans 14 amino acids. Germline CDR1 is SGHRS and CDR2 is YFSETQ.